The text below deals with one T cell receptor beta chain. Sequencing used immunoSEQ multiplex PCR; TCRdb keeps in-frame clones, though not all of them. The sample contains around 53,000 clones, roughly 86% of which appear only once. Germline V gives CDR1 LNHDA, CDR2 SQIVND (reference sequence). The germline V and J ends were trimmed by 8 bases and 5 bases, with 6 bases remaining between them. The CDR3 has 10 amino acids. This sample was included in a study of OX40 agonist ivuxolimab in advanced cancers. Turning to the study itself: Three dose-escalation patients had partial responses: one with hepatocellular carcinoma and two with cutaneous melanoma.

The source is an adult with an advanced solid tumor such as melanoma, head and neck, liver or kidney cancer. This specimen consisted of CD4+ or CD8+ T cells sorted from blood, obtained in a trial of the OX40 agonist ivuxolimab. This chain uses TRBV19 with TRBJ1-1; D uncertain. CDR3 loop: CASYQTEAFF. DNA of the CDR3: TGTGCCAGTTACCAGACTGAAGCTTTCTTT.